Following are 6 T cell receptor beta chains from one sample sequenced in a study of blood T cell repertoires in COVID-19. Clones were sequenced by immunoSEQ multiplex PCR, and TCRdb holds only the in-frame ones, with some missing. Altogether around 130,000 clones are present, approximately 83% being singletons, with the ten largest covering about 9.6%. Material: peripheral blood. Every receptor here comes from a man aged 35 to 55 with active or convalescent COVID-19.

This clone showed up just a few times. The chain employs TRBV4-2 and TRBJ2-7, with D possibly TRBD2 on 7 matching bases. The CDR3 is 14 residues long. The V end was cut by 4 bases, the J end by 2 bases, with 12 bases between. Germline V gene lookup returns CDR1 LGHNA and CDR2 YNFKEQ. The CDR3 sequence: CASSPEGGAYEQYF. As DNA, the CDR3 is TGTGCCAGCAGCCCCGAGGGGGGGGCCTACGAGCAGTACTTC.

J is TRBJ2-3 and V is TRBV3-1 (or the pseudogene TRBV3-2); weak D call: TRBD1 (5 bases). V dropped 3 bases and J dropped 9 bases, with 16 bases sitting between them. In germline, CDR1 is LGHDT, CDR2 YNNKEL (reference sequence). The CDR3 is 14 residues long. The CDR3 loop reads CASSHLTESRTQYF. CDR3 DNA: TGTGCCAGCAGCCACCTGACAGAGAGTAGGACGCAGTATTTT.

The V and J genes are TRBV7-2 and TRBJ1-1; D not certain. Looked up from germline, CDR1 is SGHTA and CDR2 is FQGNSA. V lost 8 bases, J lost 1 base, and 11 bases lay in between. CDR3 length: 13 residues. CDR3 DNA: TGTGCCAGCGAGGAGGGTCAGAACACTGAAGCTTTCTTT. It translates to CASEEGQNTEAFF. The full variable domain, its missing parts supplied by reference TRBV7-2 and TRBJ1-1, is GAGVSQSPSNKVTEKGKDVELRCDPISGHTALYWYRQSLGQGLEFLIYFQGNSAPDKSGLPSDRFSAERTGGSVSTLTIQRTQQEDSAVYLCASEEGQNTEAFFGQGTRLTVV.

In nucleotides, the CDR3 is TGTGCCAGCAGCCCGAGCTCCTACGAGCAGTACTTC. As protein: CASSPSSYEQYF. The J gene is TRBJ2-7, the V gene TRBV5-5; no reliable D call. This CDR3 is 12 amino acids long. V lost 4 bases and J 0 bases, leaving 5 bases between the germline ends. Germline V gives CDR1 SGHKS, CDR2 YYEKEE (reference sequence).

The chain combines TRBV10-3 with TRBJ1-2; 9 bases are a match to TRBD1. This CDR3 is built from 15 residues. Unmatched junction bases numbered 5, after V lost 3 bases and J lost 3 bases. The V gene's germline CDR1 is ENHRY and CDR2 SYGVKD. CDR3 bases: TGTGCCATCAGTGATCCGGACAGGGGTGACTATGGCTACACCTTC. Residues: CAISDPDRGDYGYTF.

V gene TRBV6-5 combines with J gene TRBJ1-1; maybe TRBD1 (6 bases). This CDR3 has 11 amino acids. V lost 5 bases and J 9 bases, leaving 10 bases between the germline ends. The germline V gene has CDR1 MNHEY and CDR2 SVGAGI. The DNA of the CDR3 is TGTGCCAGCAGTCAGACAGGAAAAGCTTTCTTT. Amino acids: CASSQTGKAFF.